The clone carrying this T cell receptor beta chain came up a few times. Its antigen is as yet unknown. CDR1 and CDR2 (germline): LGHDT, YNNKEL (reference sequence). This CDR3 spans 14 amino acids. Trimming removed 4 bases from V and 8 bases from J; junction bases left unmatched: 9. The data stem from a study of post-analysis software for immune sequencing data. Points from the study as a whole: TRBV5-6, TRBV5-1 and TRBV20-1 were among four or five TRBV segments more frequent in patients than controls. There was significantly lower normalized Chao1 diversity in multiple sclerosis patients than in controls.

Unique molecular identifiers were present in the TCR beta cDNA libraries. TCRdb itself ran the PCR reads through MiXCR, one entry per CDR3 protein. The repertoire holds 500,000 to 600,000 distinct CDR3 sequences, with around 40% as singletons. V and J are TRBV3-1 and TRBJ2-3, with 7 bases aligning to TRBD1. This TCR was sampled from a girl under 18 with multiple sclerosis. The sequenced material came from blood. The CDR3 DNA reads TGTGCCAGCAGCCCCTTCGGACAGGCCACTACGCAGTATTTT. Translated: CASSPFGQATTQYF.